The 6 T cell receptor beta chains reported below all come from one sample, sequenced in a study of human T cells and chemical hapten exposure. TCRdb called the RACE reads again in MiXCR, with one record for every CDR3 protein. The sample records under 450,000 distinct CDR3 sequences, roughly 6% being singletons. Time point described: patch test 2, 6 weeks after DPC sensitization. Indicated treatment: therapeutic diphenylcyclopropenone sensitization with weekly scalp DPC. The sequences come from whole blood, collected in connection with sensitization to the hapten diphenylcyclopropenone (DPC). The receptor set was obtained from a woman aged 18-30 years with alopecia areata. Some clones in this sample may be carry-over from other donors' samples.

This clonotype was detected many times. The gene calls are TRBV28 and TRBJ1-5; D remains unclear. The CDR3 totals 13 residues. Germline V gene sequence: CDR1 MDHEN, CDR2 SYDVKM. V lost 4 bases and J 5 bases, leaving 9 bases between the germline ends. The CDR3 sequence is CASSSDTYQPQHF. CDR3 in DNA: TGTGCCAGCAGTTCAGATACCTATCAGCCCCAGCATTTT.

The chain links TRBV24-1 to TRBJ2-3; D is uncertain. This CDR3 is 14 amino acids long. Trimming removed 1 base from V and 6 bases from J, with 10 bases in between. Germline CDR1 reads KGHDR; CDR2 reads SFDVKD. CDR3 residues: CATSDFRHPDTQYF. As DNA, the CDR3 is TGTGCCACCAGTGATTTCAGGCATCCTGATACGCAGTATTTT.

This clonotype was seen many times. J is TRBJ2-5 and V is TRBV28, with D perhaps matching TRBD1 or TRBD2 (5 bases each). In germline, CDR1 is MDHEN, CDR2 SYDVKM. The CDR3 is made up of 17 amino acids. V was trimmed by 2 bases and J by 5 bases, leaving 21 bases between them. The CDR3 here is CASSLKVARDLLETQYF. The CDR3 region has the DNA TGTGCCAGCAGTTTAAAGGTCGCCAGGGACCTTCTCGAGACCCAGTACTTC.

The chain is built from TRBV5-6 and TRBJ1-1; a possible D gene is TRBD1 (5 bases). The CDR3 is 16 amino acids. Germline V lookup: CDR1 SGHDT, CDR2 YYEEEE. V shed 1 base and J shed 2 bases, with 15 bases lying between them. CDR3 coding DNA: TGTGCCAGCAGCTTGTCTTTGGGACCTGTTAACACTGAAGCTTTCTTT. It codes for CASSLSLGPVNTEAFF.

This chain links TRBV29-1 with TRBJ2-3, with D unresolved. The CDR3 length is 14 residues. CDR1 and CDR2 (germline): SQVTM, ANQGSEA. Trimming left V 7 bases short and J 3 bases short, with 17 bases between. In DNA, the CDR3 is TGCAGCGCAGATGGGCCCTCTGGGACAGATACGCAGTATTTT. Protein: CSADGPSGTDTQYF.

Only a few counts were recorded for this clonotype. The chain is built from TRBV5-1 and TRBJ2-3, with D unresolved. V was trimmed by 4 bases and J by 4 bases, leaving 16 bases between them. CDR1 and CDR2 from the germline V gene are SGHRS and YFSETQ. The CDR3 spans 15 residues. The CDR3 loop reads CASSPAGPNADTQYF. The CDR3 DNA sequence: TGCGCCAGCAGCCCAGCCGGGCCTAACGCAGATACGCAGTATTTT.